One T cell receptor (beta chain) is described in this entry. Its antigen is not known. This sample was included in a study of shared clonotypes between healthy human individuals. Germline CDR1 is SEHNR and CDR2 is FQNEAQ (reference sequence). This CDR3 is built from 15 residues. V dropped 5 bases and J dropped 4 bases, with 17 bases sitting between them. The table came from immunoSEQ multiplex PCR; TCRdb's copy has only in-frame clones and leaves some out. Of around 2,000,000 clones in the sample, just over 90% are singletons; the top ten hold more than 1.5%. Cells designated naive CD8 were CD45RO-negative and were positively selected for CCR7, with terminally differentiated effector memory CD45RA+ cells excluded. Findings of the study overall: Among donors, the sharing of clonotypes was expected to be influenced by sequencing depth.

The chain couples TRBV7-9 to TRBJ2-5; perhaps TRBD2 as D (6 bases). The sequencing sample was made of naive CD8+ T cells from PBMCs. This clonotype was obtained from a man between 18 and 29 years old in good health. Some clones in this sample may be carry-over from other donors' samples. The CDR3 sequence: CASSHVEAGSETQYF. Here the CDR3 DNA reads TGTGCCAGCAGCCACGTGGAGGCGGGATCAGAGACCCAGTACTTC.